This T cell receptor (beta chain) was documented in a study of T-cell reconstitution after alpha-beta-depleted transplantation in children. Study findings and constraints: One year post-transplant, T-cell counts and diversity were largely derived from T cells produced anew. Expanded graft clones, several hundred of them, were reportedly the source of alpha-beta T cells about two months after transplant. Some patients' high day-60 TCRbeta diversity was traced to surviving recipient T cells and thymic progenitors.

A TCRbeta library incorporating unique molecular identifiers was prepared. One entry per CDR3 protein results from TCRdb running MiXCR on the PCR reads. The sample records a few hundred thousand distinct CDR3 sequences, 13% being singletons. Germline CDR1 and CDR2: SGHTA and FQGNSA. Trimming pared 5 bases from V and 6 bases from J, leaving 14 bases between. The CDR3 contains 15 residues. Regarding this clonotype: Its matching antigen is unknown.

The source is a male patient aged 5 to 17 who had a stem cell transplant for acute myeloid leukemia, so the T cells may come from the graft donor. The chain employs TRBV7-2 and TRBJ1-6; tentative D call: TRBD1 (5 bases). The sample in question was PBMCs, mostly from graft donor cells, obtained 360 days after TCRalphabeta/CD19-depleted stem cell transplant. CDR3 protein: CASSPTGPVNSPLHF. The CDR3 nucleotides read TGTGCCAGCAGCCCGACGGGACCGGTTAATTCACCCCTCCACTTT.